The entry below describes one T cell receptor (beta chain). Antigen unknown. Flow cytometry had shown expanded CD8+CD57+ cells in the patients chosen for sequencing. Every patient had severe acquired aplastic anemia. The CDR3 sequence is 15 residues long. In germline, CDR1 is SQVTM, CDR2 ANQGSEA. After removal of 5 bases from V and 4 bases from J, the junction contained 10 bases not matched to a gene. This record belongs to a study of CD8+CD57+ T cells in acquired aplastic anemia. Study-wide points: Patients and controls had CD8+ Simpson's diversity values that were not significantly distinct.

Profiling of TCR beta VDJ combinations and CDR3 sequences used genomic DNA as template. TCRdb independently ran MiXCR on the reads; one entry per CDR3 protein. The data show more than 150,000 distinct CDR3 sequences, roughly 50% seen once. The sequencing input was sorted CD4+, CD8+, or CD8+CD57+ T cells (not recorded which) from PBMCs. The sequence was obtained from a human donor with aplastic anemia. This rearrangement joins TRBV29-1 to TRBJ1-5; 8 bases align to TRBD1. The DNA of the CDR3 is TGCAGCGTTAAGACAGGGACAGGCATTAATCAGCCCCAGCATTTT. This encodes CSVKTGTGINQPQHF.